This T cell receptor beta chain was found in a study of OX40 agonist ivuxolimab in advanced cancers. Looking at the study overall: Earlier anti-PD-1, anti-PD-L1 or anti-CTLA-4 therapy was permitted; 40% had received some. Study-wide results and caveats: At 0.1 to 3.0 mg/kg, CD4+ and CD8+ blood T cells expanded clonally by week 6.

Notes on this clone: Its antigen is still unknown.

The CDR3 has 14 amino acids. V was shortened by 6 bases and J by 3 bases, with 12 bases between the two germline ends. Germline V gene sequence: CDR1 LNHDA, CDR2 SQIVND (reference sequence). Autoimmune disease history or systemic immunosuppression meant exclusion. Researchers took blood at baseline, on cycle 4 day 1, and on cycle 7 day 1. Measured with immunoSEQ multiplex PCR; TCRdb has only the in-frame clones, and not every one. The sample consists of about 80,000 clones, approximately 92% of them appearing once. This receptor was obtained from an adult with an advanced solid tumor such as melanoma, head and neck, liver or kidney cancer. The rearrangement links TRBV19 to TRBJ1-3; tentatively, D is TRBD1 (6 bases). The specimen comprised CD4+ or CD8+ T cells sorted from blood, sampled in a trial of the OX40 agonist ivuxolimab. The CDR3 nucleotides read TGTGCCAGTAGCCGACAGGTCGGTGGAAACACCATATATTTT. Protein product: CASSRQVGGNTIYF. Based on the CDR3 plus reference TRBV19 and TRBJ1-3, the full variable domain is DGGITQSPKYLFRKEGQNVTLSCEQNLNHDAMYWYRQDPGQGLRLIYYSQIVNDFQKGDIAEGYSVSREKKESFPLTVTSAQKNPTAFYLCASSRQVGGNTIYFGEGSWLTVV.